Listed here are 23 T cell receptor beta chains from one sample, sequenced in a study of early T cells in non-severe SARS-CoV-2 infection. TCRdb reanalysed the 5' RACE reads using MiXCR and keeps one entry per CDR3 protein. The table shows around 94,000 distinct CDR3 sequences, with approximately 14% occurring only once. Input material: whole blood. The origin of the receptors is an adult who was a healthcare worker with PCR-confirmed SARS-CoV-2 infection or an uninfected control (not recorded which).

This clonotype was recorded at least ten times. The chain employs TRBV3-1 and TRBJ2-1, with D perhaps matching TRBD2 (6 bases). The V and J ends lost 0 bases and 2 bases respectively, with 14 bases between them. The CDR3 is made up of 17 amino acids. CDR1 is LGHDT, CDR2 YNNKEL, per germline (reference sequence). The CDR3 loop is CASSQDGLARTYNEQFF. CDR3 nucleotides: TGTGCCAGCAGCCAAGATGGGCTAGCGAGAACCTACAATGAGCAGTTCTTC.

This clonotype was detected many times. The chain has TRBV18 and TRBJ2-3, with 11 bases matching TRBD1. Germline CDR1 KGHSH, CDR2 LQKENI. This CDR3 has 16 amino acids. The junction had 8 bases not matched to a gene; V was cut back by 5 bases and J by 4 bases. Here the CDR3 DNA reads TGTGCCAGCTCATCTCGGACAGGGGGCTACGCAGATACGCAGTATTTT. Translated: CASSSRTGGYADTQYF. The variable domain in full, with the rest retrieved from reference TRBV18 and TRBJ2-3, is NAGVMQNPRHLVRRRGQEARLRCSPMKGHSHVYWYRQLPEEGLKFMVYLQKENIIDESGMPKERFSAEFPKEGPSILRIQQVVRGDSAAYFCASSSRTGGYADTQYFGPGTRLTVL.

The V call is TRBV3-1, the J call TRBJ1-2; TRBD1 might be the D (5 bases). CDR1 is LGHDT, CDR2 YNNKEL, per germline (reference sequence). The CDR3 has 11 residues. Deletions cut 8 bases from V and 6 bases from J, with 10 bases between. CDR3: CASSGTNGYTF. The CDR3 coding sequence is TGTGCCAGCTCAGGGACCAATGGCTACACCTTC. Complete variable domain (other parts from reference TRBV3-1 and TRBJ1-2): DTAVSQTPKYLVTQMGNDKSIKCEQNLGHDTMYWYKQDSKKFLKIMFSYNNKELIINETVPNRFSPKSPDKAHLNLHINSLELGDSAVYFCASSGTNGYTFGSGTRLTVV.

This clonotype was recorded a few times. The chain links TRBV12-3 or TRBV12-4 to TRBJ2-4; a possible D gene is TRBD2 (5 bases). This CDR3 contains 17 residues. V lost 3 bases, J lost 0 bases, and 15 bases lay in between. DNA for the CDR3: TGTGCCAGCAGTTTTTTTCGGGGTGGGATAGCCAAAAACATTCAGTACTTC. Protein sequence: CASSFFRGGIAKNIQYF.

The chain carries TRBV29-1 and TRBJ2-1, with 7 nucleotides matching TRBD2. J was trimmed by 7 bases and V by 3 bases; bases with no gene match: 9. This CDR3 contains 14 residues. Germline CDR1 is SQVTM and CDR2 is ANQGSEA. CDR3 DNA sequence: TGCAGCGTTGAGAGCGGGGATGGGGGAAATGAGCAGTTCTTC. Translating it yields CSVESGDGGNEQFF.

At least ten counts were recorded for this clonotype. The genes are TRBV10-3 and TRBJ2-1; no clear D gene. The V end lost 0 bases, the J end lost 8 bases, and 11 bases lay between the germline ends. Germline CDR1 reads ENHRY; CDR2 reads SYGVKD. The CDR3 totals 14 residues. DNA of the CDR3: TGTGCCATCAGTGAGTCGATAGGCCTTTATGAGCAGTTCTTC. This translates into CAISESIGLYEQFF.

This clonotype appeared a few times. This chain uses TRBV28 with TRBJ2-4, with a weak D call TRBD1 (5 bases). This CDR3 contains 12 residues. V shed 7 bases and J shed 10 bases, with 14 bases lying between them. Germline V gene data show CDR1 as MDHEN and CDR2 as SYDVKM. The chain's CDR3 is CASTPRSGIQYF. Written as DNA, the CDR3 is TGTGCCAGCACCCCACGGTCAGGGATTCAGTACTTC.

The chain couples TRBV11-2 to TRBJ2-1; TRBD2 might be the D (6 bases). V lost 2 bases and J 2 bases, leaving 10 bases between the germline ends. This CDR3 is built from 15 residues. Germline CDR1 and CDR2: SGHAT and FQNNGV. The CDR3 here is CASSLFGRAYNEQFF. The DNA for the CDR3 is TGTGCCAGCAGCTTATTCGGGAGAGCCTACAATGAGCAGTTCTTC.

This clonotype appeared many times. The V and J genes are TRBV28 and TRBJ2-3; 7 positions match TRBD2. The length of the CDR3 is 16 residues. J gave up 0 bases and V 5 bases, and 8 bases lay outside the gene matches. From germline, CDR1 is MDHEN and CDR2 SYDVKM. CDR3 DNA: TGTGCCAGCAGTCCCCCAGCGGGAACTAGCACAGATACGCAGTATTTT. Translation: CASSPPAGTSTDTQYF.

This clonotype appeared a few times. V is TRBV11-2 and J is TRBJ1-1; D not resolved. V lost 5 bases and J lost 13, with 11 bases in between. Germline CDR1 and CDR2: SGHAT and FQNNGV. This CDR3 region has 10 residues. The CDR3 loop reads CASSHPEVFF. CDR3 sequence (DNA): TGTGCCAGCAGCCACCCAGAGGTTTTCTTT.

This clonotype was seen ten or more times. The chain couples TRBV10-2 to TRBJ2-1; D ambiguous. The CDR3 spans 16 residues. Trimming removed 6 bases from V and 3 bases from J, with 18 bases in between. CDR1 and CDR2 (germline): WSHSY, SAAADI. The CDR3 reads CASRDSVTLNYNEQFF. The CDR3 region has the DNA TGCGCCAGCAGAGATTCGGTAACACTCAACTACAATGAGCAGTTCTTC.

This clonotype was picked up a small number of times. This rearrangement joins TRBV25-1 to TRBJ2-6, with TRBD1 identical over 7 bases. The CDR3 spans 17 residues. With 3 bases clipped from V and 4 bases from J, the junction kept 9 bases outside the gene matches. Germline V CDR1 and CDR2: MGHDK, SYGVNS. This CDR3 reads CASSEAQGRSGANVLTF. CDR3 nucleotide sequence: TGTGCCAGCAGTGAGGCACAGGGGCGCTCCGGGGCCAACGTCCTGACTTTC.

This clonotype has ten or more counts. The CDR3 sequence is CASSEWGEQFF. CDR3 coding DNA: TGTGCCAGCAGTGAGTGGGGTGAGCAGTTCTTC. The V gene is TRBV6-1, the J gene TRBJ2-1, with unresolved D. V dropped 3 bases and J dropped 9 bases, with 6 bases sitting between them. The CDR3 sequence is 11 residues long. Germline V gives CDR1 MNHNS, CDR2 SASEGT.

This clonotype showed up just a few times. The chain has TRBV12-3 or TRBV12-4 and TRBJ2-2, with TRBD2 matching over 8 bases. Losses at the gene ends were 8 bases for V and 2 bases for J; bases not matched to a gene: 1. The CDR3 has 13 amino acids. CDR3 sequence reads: CASRGGNTGELFF. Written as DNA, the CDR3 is TGTGCCAGCCGGGGGGGAAACACCGGGGAGCTGTTTTTT.

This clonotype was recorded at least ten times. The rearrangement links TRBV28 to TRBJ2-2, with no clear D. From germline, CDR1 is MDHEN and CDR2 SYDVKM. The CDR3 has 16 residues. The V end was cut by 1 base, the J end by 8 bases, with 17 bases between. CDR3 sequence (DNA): TGTGCCAGCAGTTTATCGCCTGACACTTCCCGAGGGGAGCTGTTTTTT. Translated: CASSLSPDTSRGELFF.

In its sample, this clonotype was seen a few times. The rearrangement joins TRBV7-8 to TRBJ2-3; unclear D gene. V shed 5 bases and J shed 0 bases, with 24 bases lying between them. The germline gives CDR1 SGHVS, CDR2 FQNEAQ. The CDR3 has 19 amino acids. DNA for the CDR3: TGTGCCAGCAGCCCGAGAAAGGGCGTATCGGAGTTGAGCACAGATACGCAGTATTTT. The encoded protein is CASSPRKGVSELSTDTQYF.

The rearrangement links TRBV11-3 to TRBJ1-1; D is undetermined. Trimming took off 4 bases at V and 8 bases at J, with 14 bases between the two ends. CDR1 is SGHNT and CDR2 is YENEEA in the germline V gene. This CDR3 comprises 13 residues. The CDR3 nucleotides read TGTGCCAGCAGCTCCCCTCTGTCGTCAGAAGCTTTCTTT. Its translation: CASSSPLSSEAFF.

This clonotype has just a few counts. The CDR3 here is CSARATGSPHTIYF. The CDR3 nucleotides are TGCAGTGCTAGAGCCACAGGGTCCCCTCACACCATATATTTT. This rearrangement joins TRBV20-1 to TRBJ1-3, with a weak D call TRBD1 (6 bases). Germline CDR1 is DFQATT and CDR2 is SNEGSKA (reference sequence). Trimming shortened V by 1 base and J by 8 bases, and 15 bases separated the two germline ends. The CDR3 spans 14 residues.

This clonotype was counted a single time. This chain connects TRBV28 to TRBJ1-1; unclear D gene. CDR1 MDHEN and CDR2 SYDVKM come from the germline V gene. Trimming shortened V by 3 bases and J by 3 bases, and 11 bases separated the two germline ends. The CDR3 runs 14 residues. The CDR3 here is CASSLWQVDTEAFF. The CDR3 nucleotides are TGTGCCAGCAGTTTGTGGCAGGTCGACACTGAAGCTTTCTTT.

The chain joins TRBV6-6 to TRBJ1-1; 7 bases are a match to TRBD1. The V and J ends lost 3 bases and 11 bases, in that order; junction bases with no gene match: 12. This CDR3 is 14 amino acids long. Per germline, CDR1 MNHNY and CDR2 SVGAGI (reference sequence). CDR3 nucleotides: TGTGCCAGCAGTTATCTGAGGGCGCAGGGGGTCGCTTTCTTT. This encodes CASSYLRAQGVAFF.

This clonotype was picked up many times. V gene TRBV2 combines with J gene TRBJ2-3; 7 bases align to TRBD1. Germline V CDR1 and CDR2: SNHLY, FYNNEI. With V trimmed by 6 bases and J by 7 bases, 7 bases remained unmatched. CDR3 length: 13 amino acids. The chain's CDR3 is CASRVRDSYTQYF. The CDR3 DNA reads TGTGCCAGCAGAGTACGGGACAGCTATACGCAGTATTTT.

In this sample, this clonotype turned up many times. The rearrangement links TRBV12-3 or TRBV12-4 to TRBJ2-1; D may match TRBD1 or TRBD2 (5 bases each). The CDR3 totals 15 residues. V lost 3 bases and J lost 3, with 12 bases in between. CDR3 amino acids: CASSLGTGYYNEQFF. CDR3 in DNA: TGTGCCAGCAGTTTGGGGACGGGCTACTACAATGAGCAGTTCTTC.

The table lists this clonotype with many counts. Here the CDR3 DNA reads TGTGCCAGCAGCCTCAACCGCTACGAGCAGTACTTC. It translates to CASSLNRYEQYF. This chain joins TRBV7-9 and TRBJ2-7; D not certain. The CDR3 spans 12 residues. CDR1 SEHNR and CDR2 FQNEAQ come from the germline V gene (reference sequence). The V gene lost 5 bases and the J gene lost 3 bases, with 8 bases spanning the gap.